This is a list of T cell receptor beta chains from one sample in a study of blood T cell repertoires in COVID-19. This table comes from immunoSEQ multiplex PCR, and its TCRdb copy is limited to in-frame clones, with some not included. The sample contains 290,000 or so clones, around 90% of which appear only once. The sequencing input was peripheral blood. These receptors came from a man aged 18 to 29 with active or convalescent COVID-19. Each CDR3 is given with its conserved first and last residue. D genes are given only for firm matches. Only some rows state a clone size, as once, few, many or a class for expanded clones.

v_gene: TRBV28
j_gene: TRBJ2-2
d_gene: TRBD1
abundance: .
CDR3aa: CASTTGAAVNTGELFF
CDR3nt: TGTGCCAGCACAACAGGGGCCGCGGTTAACACCGGGGAGCTGTTTTTT

v_gene: TRBV5-1
j_gene: TRBJ2-5
d_gene: TRBD1
abundance: few
CDR3aa: CASSLGRGETQYF
CDR3nt: TGCGCCAGCAGCTTGGGCAGGGGGGAGACCCAGTACTTC

v_gene: TRBV19
j_gene: TRBJ2-3
d_gene: TRBD2
abundance: .
CDR3aa: CASSIRLAGPDTQYF
CDR3nt: TGTGCCAGTAGTATAAGACTAGCGGGGCCAGATACGCAGTATTTT

v_gene: TRBV6-2/TRBV6-3
j_gene: TRBJ2-7
d_gene: .
abundance: .
CDR3aa: CASSEREQYF
CDR3nt: TGTGCCAGCAGCGAGAGGGAGCAGTACTTC

v_gene: TRBV6-2/TRBV6-3
j_gene: TRBJ1-3
d_gene: .
abundance: .
CDR3aa: CASSYPGRPGNTIYF
CDR3nt: TGTGCCAGCAGTTATCCAGGGAGGCCCGGAAACACCATATATTTT

v_gene: TRBV19
j_gene: TRBJ1-6
d_gene: TRBD1
abundance: .
CDR3aa: CASGDRGHSPLHF
CDR3nt: TGTGCCAGCGGGGACAGGGGCCATTCACCCCTCCACTTT

v_gene: TRBV28
j_gene: TRBJ1-4
d_gene: .
abundance: .
CDR3aa: CASRRPVDSPTNEKLFF
CDR3nt: TGTGCCAGCAGACGACCCGTGGACAGCCCAACTAATGAAAAACTGTTTTTT

v_gene: TRBV14
j_gene: TRBJ1-1
d_gene: .
abundance: .
CDR3aa: CASSQSFLNTEAFF
CDR3nt: TGTGCCAGCAGCCAATCGTTCCTGAACACTGAAGCTTTCTTT

v_gene: TRBV12-5
j_gene: TRBJ2-1
d_gene: .
abundance: .
CDR3aa: CASGSAYSYNEQFF
CDR3nt: TGTGCTAGTGGTTCTGCCTATTCCTACAATGAGCAGTTCTTC

v_gene: TRBV18
j_gene: TRBJ1-2
d_gene: TRBD1
abundance: .
CDR3aa: CASSLETGGYGYTF
CDR3nt: TGTGCCAGCTCACTCGAGACAGGGGGGTATGGCTACACCTTC

v_gene: TRBV9
j_gene: TRBJ1-2
d_gene: .
abundance: .
CDR3aa: CASGSRTTNYGYTF
CDR3nt: TGTGCCAGCGGATCCCGGACAACTAACTATGGCTACACCTTC

v_gene: TRBV11-3
j_gene: TRBJ2-3
d_gene: TRBD1
abundance: .
CDR3aa: CASSRRTGGTDTQYF
CDR3nt: TGTGCCAGCAGCCGCAGGACAGGGGGCACAGATACGCAGTATTTT

v_gene: TRBV5-1
j_gene: TRBJ2-2
d_gene: .
abundance: .
CDR3aa: CASSLDGTGELFF
CDR3nt: TGCGCCAGCAGCTTGGACGGGACCGGGGAGCTGTTTTTT

v_gene: TRBV4-2
j_gene: TRBJ2-7
d_gene: TRBD2
abundance: .
CDR3aa: CASSQATGGAYEQYF
CDR3nt: TGTGCCAGCAGCCAAGCGACGGGGGGAGCCTACGAGCAGTACTTC

v_gene: TRBV11-2
j_gene: TRBJ2-1
d_gene: TRBD2
abundance: once
CDR3aa: CASSLGTSGNYNEQFF
CDR3nt: TGTGCCAGCAGCTTAGGAACTAGCGGGAATTACAATGAGCAGTTCTTC

v_gene: TRBV27
j_gene: TRBJ2-1
d_gene: TRBD1
abundance: .
CDR3aa: CASSWDRVTNEQFF
CDR3nt: TGTGCCAGCAGTTGGGACAGGGTAACCAATGAGCAGTTCTTC

v_gene: TRBV6-4
j_gene: TRBJ2-7
d_gene: .
abundance: .
CDR3aa: CASSDDFGALYF
CDR3nt: TGTGCCAGCAGTGACGACTTTGGGGCCTTGTACTTC

v_gene: TRBV2
j_gene: TRBJ2-7
d_gene: TRBD1
abundance: .
CDR3aa: CASMRQGAVYEQYF
CDR3nt: TGTGCCAGCATGAGACAGGGGGCGGTCTACGAGCAGTACTTC

v_gene: TRBV7-2
j_gene: TRBJ2-3
d_gene: TRBD2
abundance: .
CDR3aa: CASSSGGAVDTQYF
CDR3nt: TGTGCCAGCAGCTCCGGGGGGGCTGTAGATACGCAGTATTTT

v_gene: TRBV5-6
j_gene: TRBJ1-2
d_gene: TRBD1
abundance: .
CDR3aa: CASSSGTVLNYGYTF
CDR3nt: TGTGCCAGCAGCTCGGGGACAGTACTGAACTATGGCTACACCTTC

v_gene: TRBV5-1
j_gene: TRBJ2-3
d_gene: TRBD1
abundance: .
CDR3aa: CASGDRLTDTQYF
CDR3nt: TGCGCCAGTGGGGACAGACTCACAGATACGCAGTATTTT

v_gene: TRBV10-3
j_gene: TRBJ2-1
d_gene: TRBD2
abundance: .
CDR3aa: CATRGVTSGQQFF
CDR3nt: TGTGCCACCCGCGGCGTAACTAGCGGACAGCAGTTCTTC

v_gene: TRBV10-3
j_gene: TRBJ1-5
d_gene: TRBD1
abundance: few
CDR3aa: CAISEWAGQANQPQHF
CDR3nt: TGTGCCATCAGTGAGTGGGCAGGACAGGCAAATCAGCCCCAGCATTTT

v_gene: TRBV7-6
j_gene: TRBJ1-5
d_gene: .
abundance: .
CDR3aa: CASSLARLPNCNQPQHF
CDR3nt: TGTGCCAGCAGCTTAGCGAGGCTCCCGAATTGCAATCAGCCCCAGCATTTT

v_gene: TRBV19
j_gene: TRBJ1-2
d_gene: TRBD1
abundance: .
CDR3aa: CASSPGQGFGYTF
CDR3nt: TGTGCCAGTTCACCGGGACAGGGATTTGGCTACACCTTC

v_gene: TRBV7-2
j_gene: TRBJ1-4
d_gene: .
abundance: .
CDR3aa: CASSLVVSGEKLFF
CDR3nt: TGTGCCAGCAGCTTAGTGGTCTCGGGTGAAAAACTGTTTTTT

v_gene: TRBV10-3
j_gene: TRBJ2-1
d_gene: .
abundance: .
CDR3aa: CAISEGTNSLNEQFF
CDR3nt: TGTGCCATCAGCGAAGGGACAAATTCCCTCAATGAGCAGTTCTTC

v_gene: TRBV4-3
j_gene: TRBJ1-4
d_gene: .
abundance: .
CDR3aa: CASSQAGATNEKLFF
CDR3nt: TGCGCCAGCAGCCAAGCAGGGGCAACTAATGAAAAACTGTTTTTT

v_gene: TRBV2
j_gene: TRBJ2-1
d_gene: TRBD1
abundance: .
CDR3aa: CASSGVQGANEQFF
CDR3nt: TGTGCCAGCAGTGGGGTTCAGGGGGCAAATGAGCAGTTCTTC

v_gene: TRBV7-8
j_gene: TRBJ2-7
d_gene: TRBD1
abundance: .
CDR3aa: CASSLKATGGAYEQYF
CDR3nt: TGTGCCAGCAGCTTAAAAGCGACAGGGGGGGCCTACGAGCAGTACTTC

v_gene: TRBV4-1
j_gene: TRBJ2-7
d_gene: .
abundance: .
CDR3aa: CASSPRTGTYEQYF
CDR3nt: TGCGCCAGCAGCCCACGTACAGGGACCTACGAGCAGTACTTC

v_gene: TRBV4-1
j_gene: TRBJ2-2
d_gene: .
abundance: once
CDR3aa: CASTQMRLAIDYTGELFF
CDR3nt: TGCGCCAGCACCCAAATGAGGTTGGCCATAGATTATACCGGGGAGCTGTTTTTT

v_gene: TRBV9
j_gene: TRBJ1-5
d_gene: .
abundance: .
CDR3aa: CASSVQAGQPQHF
CDR3nt: TGTGCCAGCAGCGTTCAGGCGGGTCAGCCCCAGCATTTT

v_gene: TRBV19
j_gene: TRBJ2-2
d_gene: .
abundance: .
CDR3aa: CATSPLAWYDTGELFF
CDR3nt: TGTGCCACCTCCCCCCTAGCGTGGTACGACACCGGGGAGCTGTTTTTT

v_gene: TRBV4-1
j_gene: TRBJ2-1
d_gene: TRBD2
abundance: .
CDR3aa: CASSQSPGLAFYNEQFF
CDR3nt: TGCGCCAGCAGCCAGTCCCCGGGACTAGCGTTCTACAATGAGCAGTTCTTC

v_gene: TRBV6-1
j_gene: TRBJ1-1
d_gene: .
abundance: .
CDR3aa: CASSEMWGGVWTEAFF
CDR3nt: TGTGCCAGCAGTGAAATGTGGGGAGGAGTCTGGACTGAAGCTTTCTTT

v_gene: TRBV10-3
j_gene: TRBJ1-4
d_gene: .
abundance: .
CDR3aa: CAISARQVEKLFF
CDR3nt: TGTGCCATCAGTGCAAGACAGGTGGAAAAACTGTTTTTT

v_gene: TRBV5-6
j_gene: TRBJ2-1
d_gene: .
abundance: .
CDR3aa: CASSLGLTYNEQFF
CDR3nt: TGTGCCAGCAGCTTGGGACTTACTTACAATGAGCAGTTCTTC

v_gene: TRBV2
j_gene: TRBJ2-7
d_gene: TRBD1
abundance: few
CDR3aa: CASKPDRGVEEQYF
CDR3nt: TGTGCCAGCAAACCTGACAGGGGGGTTGAAGAGCAGTACTTC

v_gene: TRBV27
j_gene: TRBJ2-7
d_gene: .
abundance: .
CDR3aa: CASSLGPNEQYF
CDR3nt: TGTGCCAGCAGTTTAGGGCCCAACGAGCAGTACTTC

v_gene: TRBV5-1
j_gene: TRBJ1-5
d_gene: TRBD1
abundance: .
CDR3aa: CASSLGQGQPQHF
CDR3nt: TGCGCCAGCAGCTTGGGACAGGGACAGCCCCAGCATTTT

v_gene: TRBV9
j_gene: TRBJ2-7
d_gene: .
abundance: few
CDR3aa: CASSSRDASYEQYF
CDR3nt: TGTGCCAGCAGCTCGCGGGACGCCTCCTACGAGCAGTACTTC

v_gene: TRBV3-1/TRBV3-2
j_gene: TRBJ2-7
d_gene: .
abundance: .
CDR3aa: CASSPKPRGEFTYEQYF
CDR3nt: TGTGCCAGCAGTCCTAAACCCAGGGGGGAGTTCACCTACGAGCAGTACTTC

v_gene: TRBV18
j_gene: TRBJ1-2
d_gene: .
abundance: .
CDR3aa: CASSPTSGGRMYGYTF
CDR3nt: TGTGCCAGCTCACCAACAAGCGGGGGGCGAATGTATGGCTACACCTTC

v_gene: TRBV24-1
j_gene: TRBJ2-5
d_gene: .
abundance: .
CDR3aa: CATSDSDREETQYF
CDR3nt: TGTGCCACCAGTGACTCGGACAGAGAAGAGACCCAGTACTTC

v_gene: TRBV4-1
j_gene: TRBJ2-1
d_gene: .
abundance: once
CDR3aa: CASSQGRGGGYNEQFF
CDR3nt: TGCGCCAGCAGCCAAGGGAGGGGCGGCGGGTACAATGAGCAGTTCTTC

v_gene: TRBV2
j_gene: TRBJ2-1
d_gene: .
abundance: .
CDR3aa: CASSIQGGNEQFF
CDR3nt: TGTGCCAGCAGCATACAGGGCGGCAATGAGCAGTTCTTC

v_gene: TRBV25-1
j_gene: TRBJ1-2
d_gene: .
abundance: .
CDR3aa: CASSAARTANYGYTF
CDR3nt: TGTGCCAGCAGTGCCGCCCGGACAGCTAACTATGGCTACACCTTC